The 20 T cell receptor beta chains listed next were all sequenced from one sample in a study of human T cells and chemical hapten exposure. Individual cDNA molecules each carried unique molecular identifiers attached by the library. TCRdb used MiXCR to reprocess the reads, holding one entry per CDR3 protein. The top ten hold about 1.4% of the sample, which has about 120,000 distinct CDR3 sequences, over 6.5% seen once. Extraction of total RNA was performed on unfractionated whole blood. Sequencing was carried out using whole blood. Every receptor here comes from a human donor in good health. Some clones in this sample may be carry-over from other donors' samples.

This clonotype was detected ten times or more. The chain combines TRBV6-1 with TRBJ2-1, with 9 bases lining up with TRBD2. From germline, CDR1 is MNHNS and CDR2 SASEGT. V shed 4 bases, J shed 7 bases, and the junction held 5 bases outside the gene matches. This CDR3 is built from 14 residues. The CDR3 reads CASSGGLAQNEQFF. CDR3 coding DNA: TGTGCCAGCAGTGGAGGACTAGCGCAGAATGAGCAGTTCTTC.

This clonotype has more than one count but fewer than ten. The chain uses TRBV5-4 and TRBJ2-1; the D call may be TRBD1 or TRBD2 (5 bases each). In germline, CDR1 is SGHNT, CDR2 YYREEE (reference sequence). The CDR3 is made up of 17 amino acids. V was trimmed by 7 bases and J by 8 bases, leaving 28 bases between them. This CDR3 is CASGSRDGSRRWYEQFF. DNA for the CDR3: TGTGCCAGCGGCTCCAGGGACGGATCTCGCCGATGGTATGAGCAGTTCTTC.

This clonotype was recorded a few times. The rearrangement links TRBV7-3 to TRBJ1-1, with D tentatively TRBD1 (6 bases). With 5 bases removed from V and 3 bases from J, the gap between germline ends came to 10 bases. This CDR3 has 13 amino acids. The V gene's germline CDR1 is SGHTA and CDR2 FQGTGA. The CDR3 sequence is CASSNHRDTEAFF. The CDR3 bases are TGTGCCAGCAGCAATCACAGGGACACTGAAGCTTTCTTT.

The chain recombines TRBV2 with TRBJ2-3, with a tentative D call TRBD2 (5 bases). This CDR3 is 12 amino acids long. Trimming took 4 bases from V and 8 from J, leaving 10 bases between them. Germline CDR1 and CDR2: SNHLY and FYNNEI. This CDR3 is CASSAVEGTQYF. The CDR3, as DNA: TGTGCCAGCAGTGCTGTTGAGGGTACGCAGTATTTT.

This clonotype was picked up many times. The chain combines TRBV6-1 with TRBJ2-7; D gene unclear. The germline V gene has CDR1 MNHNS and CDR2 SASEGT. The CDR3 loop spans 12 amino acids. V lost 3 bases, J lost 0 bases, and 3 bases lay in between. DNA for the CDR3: TGTGCCAGCAGTGACAGCTCCTACGAGCAGTACTTC. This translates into CASSDSSYEQYF.

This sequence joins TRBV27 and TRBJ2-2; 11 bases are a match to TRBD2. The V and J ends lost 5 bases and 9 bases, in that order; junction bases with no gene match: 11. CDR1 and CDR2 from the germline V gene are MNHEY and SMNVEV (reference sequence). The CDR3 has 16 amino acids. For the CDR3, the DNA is TGTGCCAGCAGTCACCGACTAGCGGGATCCAACCGGGAGCTGTTTTTT. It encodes CASSHRLAGSNRELFF.

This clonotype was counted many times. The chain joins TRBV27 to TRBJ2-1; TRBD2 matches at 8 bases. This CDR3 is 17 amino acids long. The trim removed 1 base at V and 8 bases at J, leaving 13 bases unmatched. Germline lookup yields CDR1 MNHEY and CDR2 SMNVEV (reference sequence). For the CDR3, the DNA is TGTGCCAGCAGTTTATTTTATCCCCCGAGCGGGAGCCATGAGCAGTTCTTC. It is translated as CASSLFYPPSGSHEQFF.

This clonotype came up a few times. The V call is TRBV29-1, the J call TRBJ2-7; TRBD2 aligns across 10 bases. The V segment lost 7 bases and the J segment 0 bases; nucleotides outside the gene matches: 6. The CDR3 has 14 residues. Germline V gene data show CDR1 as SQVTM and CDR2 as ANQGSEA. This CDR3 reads CSASTSGFSYEQYF. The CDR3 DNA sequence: TGCAGCGCCTCGACTAGCGGGTTCTCCTACGAGCAGTACTTC.

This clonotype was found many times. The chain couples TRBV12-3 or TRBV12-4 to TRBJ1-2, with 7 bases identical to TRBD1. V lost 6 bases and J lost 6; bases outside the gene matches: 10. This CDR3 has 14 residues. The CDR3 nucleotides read TGTGCCAGCAGGGTTCGGGAGGGGGCTAATGGCTACACCTTC. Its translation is CASRVREGANGYTF.

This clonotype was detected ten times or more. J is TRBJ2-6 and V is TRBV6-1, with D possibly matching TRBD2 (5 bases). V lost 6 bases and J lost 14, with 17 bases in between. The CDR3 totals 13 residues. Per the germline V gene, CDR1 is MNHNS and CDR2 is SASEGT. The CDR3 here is CASSGGGMVILTF. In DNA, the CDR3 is TGTGCCAGCAGCGGAGGCGGAATGGTAATCCTGACTTTC.

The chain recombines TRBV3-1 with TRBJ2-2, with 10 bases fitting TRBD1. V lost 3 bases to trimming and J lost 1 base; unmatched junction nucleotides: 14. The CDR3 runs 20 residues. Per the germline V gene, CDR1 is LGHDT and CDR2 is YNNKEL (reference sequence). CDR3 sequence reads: CASSQTPRDRGKQNTGELFF. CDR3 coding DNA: TGTGCCAGCAGCCAGACCCCACGGGACAGGGGAAAGCAGAACACCGGGGAGCTGTTTTTT.

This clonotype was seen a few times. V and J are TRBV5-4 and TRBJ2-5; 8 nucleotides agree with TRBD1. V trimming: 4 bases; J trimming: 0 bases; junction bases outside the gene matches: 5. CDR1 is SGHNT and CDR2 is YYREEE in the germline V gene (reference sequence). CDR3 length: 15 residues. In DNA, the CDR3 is TGTGCCAGCAGCCCGCGACAGGGGTACCAAGAGACCCAGTACTTC. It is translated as CASSPRQGYQETQYF.

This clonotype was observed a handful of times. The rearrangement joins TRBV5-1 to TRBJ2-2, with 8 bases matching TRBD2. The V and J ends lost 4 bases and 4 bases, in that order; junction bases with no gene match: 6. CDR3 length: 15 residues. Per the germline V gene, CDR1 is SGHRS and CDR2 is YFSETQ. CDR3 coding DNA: TGCGCCAGCAGCGCCTCGGGAGGGAGCACCGGGGAGCTGTTTTTT. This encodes CASSASGGSTGELFF.

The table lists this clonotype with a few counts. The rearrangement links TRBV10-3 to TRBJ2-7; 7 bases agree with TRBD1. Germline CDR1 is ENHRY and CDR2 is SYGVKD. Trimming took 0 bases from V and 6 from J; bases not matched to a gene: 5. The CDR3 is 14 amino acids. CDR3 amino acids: CAISESGQNREQYF. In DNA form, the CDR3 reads TGTGCCATCAGTGAGTCGGGACAGAACCGCGAGCAGTACTTC.

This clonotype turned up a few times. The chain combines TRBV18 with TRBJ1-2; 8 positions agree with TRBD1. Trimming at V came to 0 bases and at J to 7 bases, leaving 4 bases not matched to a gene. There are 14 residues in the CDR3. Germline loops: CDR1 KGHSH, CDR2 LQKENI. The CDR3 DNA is TGTGCCAGCTCACCACCCGGACAGGGACCTGGCTACACCTTC. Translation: CASSPPGQGPGYTF.

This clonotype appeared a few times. CDR3 coding DNA: TGCAGCGTTGAAGAAGGGGGACAGGGGGCTCTCGAGCAGTACTTC. Translation: CSVEEGGQGALEQYF. This chain uses TRBV29-1 with TRBJ2-7, with 12 nucleotides matching TRBD1. After removal of 0 bases from V and 6 bases from J, the junction contained 6 bases not matched to a gene. Germline V gene lookup returns CDR1 SQVTM and CDR2 ANQGSEA. This CDR3 has 15 amino acids.

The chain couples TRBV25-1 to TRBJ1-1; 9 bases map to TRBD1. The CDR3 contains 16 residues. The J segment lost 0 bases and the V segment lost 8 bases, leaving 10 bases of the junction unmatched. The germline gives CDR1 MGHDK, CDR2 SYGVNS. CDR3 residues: CASGDRATKLNTEAFF. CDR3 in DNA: TGTGCCAGCGGGGACAGGGCCACCAAACTGAACACTGAAGCTTTCTTT.

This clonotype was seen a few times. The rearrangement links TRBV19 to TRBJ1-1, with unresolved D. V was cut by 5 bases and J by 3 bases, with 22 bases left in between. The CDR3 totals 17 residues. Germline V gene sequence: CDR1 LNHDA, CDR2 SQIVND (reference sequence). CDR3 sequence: CASSFPPGRDVDTEAFF. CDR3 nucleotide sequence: TGTGCCAGTAGTTTCCCCCCCGGACGGGATGTCGACACTGAAGCTTTCTTT.

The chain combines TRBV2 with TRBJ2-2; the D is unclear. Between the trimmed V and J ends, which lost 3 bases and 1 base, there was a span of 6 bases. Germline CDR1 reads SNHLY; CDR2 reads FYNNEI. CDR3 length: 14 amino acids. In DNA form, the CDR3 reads TGTGCCAGCAGTGAGTCATTGAACACCGGGGAGCTGTTTTTT. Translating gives CASSESLNTGELFF.

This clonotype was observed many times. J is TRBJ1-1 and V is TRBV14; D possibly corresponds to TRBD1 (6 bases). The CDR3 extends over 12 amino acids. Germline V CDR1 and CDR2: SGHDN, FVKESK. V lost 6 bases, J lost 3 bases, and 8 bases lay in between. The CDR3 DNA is TGTGCCAGCAGTCCAGGGGACACTGAAGCTTTCTTT. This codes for CASSPGDTEAFF. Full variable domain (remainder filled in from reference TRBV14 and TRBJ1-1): EAGVTQFPSHSVIEKGQTVTLRCDPISGHDNLYWYRRVMGKEIKFLLHFVKESKQDESGMPNNRFLAERTGGTYSTLKVQPAELEDSGVYFCASSPGDTEAFFGQGTRLTVV.